This passage covers 8 T cell receptor beta chains from one sample sequenced in a study of T-cell reconstitution after alpha-beta-depleted transplantation in children. A library of TCRbeta sequences, prepared with unique molecular identifiers, was generated. A single record per CDR3 protein comes from TCRdb applying MiXCR to the PCR reads. Of under 400,000 distinct CDR3 sequences listed, approximately 23% are singletons. The input for sequencing was PBMCs, mostly from graft donor cells, taken 180 days after TCRalphabeta/CD19-depleted stem cell transplant. The receptors here all came from a male patient aged 10-17 years who had a stem cell transplant for acute lymphoblastic leukemia, so the T cells may come from the graft donor.

V and J are TRBV15 and TRBJ2-7; weak D call: TRBD1 (6 bases). V was trimmed by 9 bases and J by 2 bases, leaving 11 bases between them. There are 12 residues in the CDR3. Germline CDR1 LNHNV, CDR2 YYDKDF (reference sequence). The CDR3 is CATGTGPYEQYF. The CDR3 nucleotides are TGTGCCACAGGAACAGGGCCCTACGAGCAGTACTTC. Based on the CDR3 plus reference TRBV15 and TRBJ2-7, the full variable domain is DAMVIQNPRYQVTQFGKPVTLSCSQTLNHNVMYWYQQKSSQAPKLLFHYYDKDFNNEADTPDNFQSRRPNTSFCFLDIRSPGLGDTAMYLCATGTGPYEQYFGPGTRLTVT.

CDR3 sequence reads: CASNRGGELFF. The CDR3 DNA follows: TGTGCCAGCAACAGGGGAGGGGAGCTGTTTTTT. The genes are TRBV9 and TRBJ2-2; 7 nucleotides match TRBD1. Losses at the gene ends were 6 bases for V and 8 bases for J; bases not matched to a gene: 1. The CDR3 has 11 residues. Germline CDR1 reads SGDLS; CDR2 reads YYNGEE.

V gene TRBV5-6 combines with J gene TRBJ2-7; D possibly corresponds to TRBD2 (6 bases). The V gene's germline CDR1 is SGHDT and CDR2 YYEEEE. The CDR3 covers 16 residues. The ends were cut back, 2 bases at V and 5 bases at J, with 20 bases in the middle. The CDR3 nucleotides are TGTGCCAGCAGCTTCGGAGCCGGGACTCCCCTCGACGAGCAGTACTTC. This sequence encodes CASSFGAGTPLDEQYF. The complete variable domain, with remaining parts taken from reference TRBV5-6 and TRBJ2-7, reads DAGVTQSPTHLIKTRGQQVTLRCSPKSGHDTVSWYQQALGQGPQFIFQYYEEEERQRGNFPDRFSGHQFPNYSSELNVNALLLGDSALYLCASSFGAGTPLDEQYFGPGTRLTVT.

This clonotype has more than one count but fewer than ten. The junction does not match germline at one end; this may be a read error. The chain recombines TRBV11-1 with TRBJ2-7; 9 bases map to TRBD2. The length of the CDR3 is 12 residues. The germline V gene encodes CDR1 SGHAT and CDR2 FQDESV (reference sequence). As DNA, the CDR3 is TGTGCCAGCAGCTTAAGTAGCGGGAGACCTAACTTC. Translation gives CASSLSSGRPNF.

The rearrangement links TRBV29-1 to TRBJ2-1; D is perhaps TRBD1 (6 bases). Trimming stripped 3 bases from V and 13 bases from J, with 10 bases between. The CDR3 is made up of 10 amino acids. The V gene's germline CDR1 is SQVTM and CDR2 ANQGSEA. CDR3 coding DNA: TGCAGCGTTGACACAGGGCGACAGTTCTTC. This sequence encodes CSVDTGRQFF.

This sequence joins TRBV9 and TRBJ1-2; D is undetermined. V was trimmed by 0 bases and J by 0 bases, leaving 6 bases between them. The CDR3 is made up of 14 amino acids. Germline V gives CDR1 SGDLS, CDR2 YYNGEE. The CDR3 nucleotides read TGTGCCAGCAGCGTAGCGGCCGCTAACTATGGCTACACCTTC. It specifies CASSVAAANYGYTF.

In this sample, this clonotype turned up many times. The chain links TRBV12-3 or TRBV12-4 to TRBJ2-3; D is perhaps TRBD1 or TRBD2 (5 bases each). The CDR3 has 15 amino acids. Trimming shortened V by 3 bases and J by 5 bases, and 15 bases separated the two germline ends. The CDR3 sequence: CASSFRQGRGDTQYF. The CDR3 DNA reads TGTGCCAGCAGTTTTCGGCAGGGACGTGGAGATACGCAGTATTTT.

This clonotype has ten or more counts. The junction departs from the called germline gene at one end, perhaps through a read error. This rearrangement joins TRBV7-2 to TRBJ2-1; TRBD2 matches 8 bases. The CDR3 is 14 amino acids. CDR1 and CDR2 from the germline V gene are SGHTA and FQGNSA. The CDR3 reads CASSLAGPYNEQFF. CDR3 in DNA: TGTGCCAGCAGCCTAGCGGGCCCCTACAATGAGCAGTTCTTC.